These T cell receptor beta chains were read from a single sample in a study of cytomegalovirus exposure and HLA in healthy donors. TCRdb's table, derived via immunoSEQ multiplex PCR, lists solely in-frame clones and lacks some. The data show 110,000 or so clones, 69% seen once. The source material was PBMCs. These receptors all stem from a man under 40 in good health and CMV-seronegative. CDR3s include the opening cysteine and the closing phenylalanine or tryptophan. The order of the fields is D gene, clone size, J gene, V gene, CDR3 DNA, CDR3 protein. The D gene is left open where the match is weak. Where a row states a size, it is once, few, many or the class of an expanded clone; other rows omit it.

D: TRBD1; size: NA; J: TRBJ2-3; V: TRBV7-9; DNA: TGTGCCAGCAGCTTGACAGGGCTTGGTACGCAGTATTTT; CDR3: CASSLTGLGTQYF
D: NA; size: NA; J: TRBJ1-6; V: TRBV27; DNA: TGTGCCAGCAGTTTCCAGGGGTTCGATAATTCACCCCTCCACTTT; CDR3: CASSFQGFDNSPLHF
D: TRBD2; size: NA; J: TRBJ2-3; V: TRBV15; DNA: TGTGCCACCAGCAGTGCGGGTGGACTAGCGGAGGGGAGGGATACGCAGTATTTT; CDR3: CATSSAGGLAEGRDTQYF
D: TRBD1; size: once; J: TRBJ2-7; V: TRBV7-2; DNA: TGTGCCAGCAGCGGTTACCGGGACAGTCAGCAGTACTTC; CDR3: CASSGYRDSQQYF
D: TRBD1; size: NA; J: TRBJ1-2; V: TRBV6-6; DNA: TGTGCCAGCAGGAGACAGGGTCGCTATGGCTACACCTTC; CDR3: CASRRQGRYGYTF
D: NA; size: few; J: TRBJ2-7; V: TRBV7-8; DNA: TGTGCCACCGTAGCGTTGGGCTCCTACGAGCAGTACTTC; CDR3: CATVALGSYEQYF
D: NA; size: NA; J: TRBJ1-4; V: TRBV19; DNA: TGTGCCAGTAGTACGAGATCGAGTGCAACTAATGAAAAACTGTTTTTT; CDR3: CASSTRSSATNEKLFF
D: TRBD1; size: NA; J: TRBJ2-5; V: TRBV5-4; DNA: TGTGCCAGCAGCCCTTTTATGACAGGGCTTCAGTCGTCGGAGACCCAGTACTTC; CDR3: CASSPFMTGLQSSETQYF
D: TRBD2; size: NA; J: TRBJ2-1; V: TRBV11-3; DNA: TGTGCCAGCAGCCCGGGGGCCTGGCGGGAGGTGAATGAGCAGTTCTTC; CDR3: CASSPGAWREVNEQFF
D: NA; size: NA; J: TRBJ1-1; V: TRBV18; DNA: TGTGCCAGCTCACCACCGCTCAGGGGCGCGAACACTGAAGCTTTCTTT; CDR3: CASSPPLRGANTEAFF
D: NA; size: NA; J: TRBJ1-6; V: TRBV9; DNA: TGTGCCAGCAGCCTATTGGAGGGTAATTCACCCCTCCACTTT; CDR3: CASSLLEGNSPLHF